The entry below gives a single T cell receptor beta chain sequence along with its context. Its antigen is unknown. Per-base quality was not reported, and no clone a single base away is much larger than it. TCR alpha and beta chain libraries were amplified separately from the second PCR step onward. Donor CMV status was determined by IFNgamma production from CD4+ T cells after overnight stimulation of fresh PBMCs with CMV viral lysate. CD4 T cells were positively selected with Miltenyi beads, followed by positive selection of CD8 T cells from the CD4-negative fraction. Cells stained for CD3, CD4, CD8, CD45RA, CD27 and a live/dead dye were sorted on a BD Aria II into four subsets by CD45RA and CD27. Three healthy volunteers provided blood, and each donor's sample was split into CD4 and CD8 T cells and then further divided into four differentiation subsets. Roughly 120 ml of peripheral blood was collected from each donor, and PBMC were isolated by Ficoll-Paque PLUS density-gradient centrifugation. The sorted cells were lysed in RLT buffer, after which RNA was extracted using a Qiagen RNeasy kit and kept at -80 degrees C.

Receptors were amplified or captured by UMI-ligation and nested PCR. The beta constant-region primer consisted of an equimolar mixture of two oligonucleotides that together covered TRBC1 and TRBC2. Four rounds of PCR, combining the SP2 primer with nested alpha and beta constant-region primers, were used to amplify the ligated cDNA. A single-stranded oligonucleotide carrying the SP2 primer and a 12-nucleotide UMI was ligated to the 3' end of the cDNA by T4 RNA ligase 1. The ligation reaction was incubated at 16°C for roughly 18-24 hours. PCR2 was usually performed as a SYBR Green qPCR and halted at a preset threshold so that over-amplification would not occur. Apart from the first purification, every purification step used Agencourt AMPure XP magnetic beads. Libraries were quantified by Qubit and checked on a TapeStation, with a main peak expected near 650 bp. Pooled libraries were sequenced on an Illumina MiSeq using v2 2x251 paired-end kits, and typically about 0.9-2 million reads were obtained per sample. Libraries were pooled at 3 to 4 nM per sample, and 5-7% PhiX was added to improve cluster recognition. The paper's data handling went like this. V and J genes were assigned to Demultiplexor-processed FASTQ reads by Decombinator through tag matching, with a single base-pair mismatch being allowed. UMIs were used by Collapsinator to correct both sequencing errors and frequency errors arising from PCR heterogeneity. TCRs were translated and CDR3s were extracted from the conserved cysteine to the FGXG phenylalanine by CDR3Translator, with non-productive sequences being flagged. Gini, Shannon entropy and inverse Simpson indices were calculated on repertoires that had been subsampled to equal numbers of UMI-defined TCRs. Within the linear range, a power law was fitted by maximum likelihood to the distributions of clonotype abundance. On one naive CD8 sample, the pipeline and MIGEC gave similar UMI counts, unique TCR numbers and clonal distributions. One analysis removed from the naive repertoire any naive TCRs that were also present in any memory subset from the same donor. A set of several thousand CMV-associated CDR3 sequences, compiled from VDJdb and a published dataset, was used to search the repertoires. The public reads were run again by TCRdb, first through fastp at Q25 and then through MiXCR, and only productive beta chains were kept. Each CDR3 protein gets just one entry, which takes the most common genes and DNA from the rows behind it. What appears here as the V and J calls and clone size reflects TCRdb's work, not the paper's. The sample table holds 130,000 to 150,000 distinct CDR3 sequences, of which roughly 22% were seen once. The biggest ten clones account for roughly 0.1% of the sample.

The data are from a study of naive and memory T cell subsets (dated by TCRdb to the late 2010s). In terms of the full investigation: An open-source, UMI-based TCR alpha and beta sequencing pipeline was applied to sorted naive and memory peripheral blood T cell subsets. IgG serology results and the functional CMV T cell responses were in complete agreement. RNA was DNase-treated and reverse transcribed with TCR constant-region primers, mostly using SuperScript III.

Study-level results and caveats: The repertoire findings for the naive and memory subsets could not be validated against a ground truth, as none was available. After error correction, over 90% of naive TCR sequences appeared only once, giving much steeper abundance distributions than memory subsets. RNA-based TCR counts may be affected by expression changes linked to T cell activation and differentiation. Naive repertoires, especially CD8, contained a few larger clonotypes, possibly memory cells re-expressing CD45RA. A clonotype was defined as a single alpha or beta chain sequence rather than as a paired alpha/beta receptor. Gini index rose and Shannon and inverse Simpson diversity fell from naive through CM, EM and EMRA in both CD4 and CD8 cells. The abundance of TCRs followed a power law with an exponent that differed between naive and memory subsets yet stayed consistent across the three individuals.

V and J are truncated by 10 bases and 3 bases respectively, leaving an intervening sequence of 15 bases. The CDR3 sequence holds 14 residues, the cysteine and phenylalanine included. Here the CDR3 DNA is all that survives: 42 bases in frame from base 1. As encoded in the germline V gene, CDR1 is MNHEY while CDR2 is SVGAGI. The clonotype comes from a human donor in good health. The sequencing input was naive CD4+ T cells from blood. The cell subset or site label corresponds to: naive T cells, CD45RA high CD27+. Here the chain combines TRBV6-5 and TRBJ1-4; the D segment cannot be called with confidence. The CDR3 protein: CATKDRSANEKLFF. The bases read TGTGCCACCAAAGATAGGAGCGCTAATGAAAAACTGTTTTTT.